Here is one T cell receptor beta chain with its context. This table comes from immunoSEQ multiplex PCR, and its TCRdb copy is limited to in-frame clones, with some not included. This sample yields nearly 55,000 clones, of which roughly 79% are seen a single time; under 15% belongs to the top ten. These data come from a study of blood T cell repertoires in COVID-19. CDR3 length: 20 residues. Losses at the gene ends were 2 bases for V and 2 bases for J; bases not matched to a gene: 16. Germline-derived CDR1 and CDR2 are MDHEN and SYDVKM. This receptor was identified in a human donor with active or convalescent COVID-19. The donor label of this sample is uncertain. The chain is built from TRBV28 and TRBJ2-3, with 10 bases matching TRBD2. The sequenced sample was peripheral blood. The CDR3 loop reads CASSLLGLAVRPGYTDTQYF. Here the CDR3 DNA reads TGTGCCAGCAGTTTACTCGGACTAGCGGTCCGCCCGGGGTACACAGATACGCAGTATTTT. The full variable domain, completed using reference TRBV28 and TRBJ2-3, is DVKVTQSSRYLVKRTGEKVFLECVQDMDHENMFWYRQDPGLGLRLIYFSYDVKMKEKGDIPEGYSVSREKKERFSLILESASTNQTSMYLCASSLLGLAVRPGYTDTQYFGPGTRLTVL.